The entry below describes one TCR beta chain. Use of 60 Vbeta and 13 Jbeta primers characterized the PCR. The assay was immunoSEQ multiplex PCR, and TCRdb's table has in-frame clones only and misses some. The table lists 100,000 to 150,000 clones, 75% to 90% of them singletons. This sample is drawn from a study of cytomegalovirus exposure and HLA in healthy donors. V was pared by 0 bases and J by 2 bases, with 10 bases between. The germline gives CDR1 SGDLS, CDR2 YYNGEE. The CDR3 is 15 residues long. This receptor was obtained from a woman between 35 and 50 years old in good health and CMV-seropositive. The chain links TRBV9 to TRBJ2-3, with D hard to call. Sequenced input: PBMCs. The CDR3 DNA sequence: TGTGCCAGCAGCGTAGCGGGTATCGACACAGATACGCAGTATTTT. It is translated as CASSVAGIDTDTQYF.